This TCR beta chain was documented in a study of blood T cells in healthy people across ages (dated by TCRdb to the mid-2010s). For the wider study: In model experiments, roughly one uniquely barcoded TCR beta cDNA molecule per two T cells was captured by template switching. Donors of different ages were randomly distributed across sequencing lanes to avoid experimental bias. Two additional independent replicas of 1 million unique cDNA reads from the same blood draw were analyzed for two donors (one aged 18 to 30 and one aged 80 or older). Using deep sequencing normalized with unique cDNA molecular identifiers, the study measured how TCR beta repertoire diversity changes with age. Four age groups were formed from the donors: young (average about 17 years), middle-aged (just under 40), aged (around 62) and long-lived (about 80). Broader findings and caveats from the paper: Donor CMV infection status was unknown, potentially confounding age-related changes in expanded clonotypes. Conclusive comparison of naive and antigen-experienced compartments was prevented by the profiling of bulk unsorted PBMCs. As age increased, observed TCR beta diversity per million T cells dropped in a roughly linear way, and a significant reduction was already evident by age about 36. Estimates of total diversity based on one million sequenced T cells were considered lower bounds and underestimates. The percentage of naive T cells measured by flow cytometry correlated strongly with observed TCR beta diversity. Compared with the aged group, the long-lived group had more naive CD4+ T cells, fewer expanded clones and increased TCR diversity, a pattern suggesting age selection.

About this clonotype itself: The antigen this receptor binds is unknown. Relative to the germline gene, one junction end is altered; a read error may explain this.

Libraries were made using 5' RACE. Sequenced using an Illumina HiSeq 2500. The second PCR ran for roughly 7 to 11 cycles and used a J-beta primer mix along with a sample-barcoded 5' primer. A unique molecular identifier was introduced onto each TCR beta cDNA molecule by a template-switch 5' adaptor carrying 12 random nucleotides. Each sample yielded at least 2.5 million CDR3-containing paired-end reads. All of the RNA was converted into first-strand cDNA using the Mint cDNA synthesis kit, with a TRBC-specific oligonucleotide serving as the primer. Following uracil-DNA glycosylase treatment, a first 18-cycle PCR with universal primers M1SS and BC2_uni_R was performed on all cDNA. The paper's processing steps were these. For normalization, 1 million high-quality reads were randomly selected from each sample, with every read carrying a distinct molecular identifier. Instead of being binned into consensus sequences, reads that shared molecular identifiers were thrown out. MiTCR, with a Q25 quality threshold and the strictest error-elimination algorithm, was used for CDR3 identification, clonotype clustering and error correction. Lower-bound total TCR beta diversity was estimated with a nonparametric unseen species model using Euler transformation. TCRdb reprocessed the public reads (quality trimming at Q25 with fastp, clone calling with MiXCR) and kept in-frame beta chains. Rows are combined by CDR3 protein, so each entry shows the most common genes and DNA. What appears here as the V and J calls and clone size reflects TCRdb's work, not the paper's. A total of approximately 810,000 distinct CDR3 sequences appear in this sample, roughly 26% of them only once. The ten largest clones represent roughly 17% of the sample.

The donors were 40 or so Caucasian individuals from Russia, aged 6 to 90 years, who were systemically healthy. Each donor gave 9 to 10 milliliters of peripheral blood, collected into EDTA-treated Vacutainer tubes. Ficoll-Paque density-gradient centrifugation was used to isolate PBMCs, with at least 6.5 million per sample. Trizol reagent was used to extract total RNA from PBMCs, with at least 6 micrograms per sample. The percentages of naive CD45RAhigh/CD27high T cells were determined by flow cytometry on a PBMC aliquot from every donor. The sample was blood. The sequence was obtained from a woman of 80 years or more in good health.

The DNA sequence is TGTGCCAGCAGCCCCATGGCGGCGACAGATACGCTGTATTTT. Its amino acids are CASSPMAATDTLYF. The chain links TRBV12-3 or TRBV12-4 with TRBJ2-3; a tentative D call is TRBD1 (5 bases match). There are 14 amino acids in the CDR3, from cysteine to phenylalanine inclusive. The CDR3 DNA has 42 bases and is translated from base 1.